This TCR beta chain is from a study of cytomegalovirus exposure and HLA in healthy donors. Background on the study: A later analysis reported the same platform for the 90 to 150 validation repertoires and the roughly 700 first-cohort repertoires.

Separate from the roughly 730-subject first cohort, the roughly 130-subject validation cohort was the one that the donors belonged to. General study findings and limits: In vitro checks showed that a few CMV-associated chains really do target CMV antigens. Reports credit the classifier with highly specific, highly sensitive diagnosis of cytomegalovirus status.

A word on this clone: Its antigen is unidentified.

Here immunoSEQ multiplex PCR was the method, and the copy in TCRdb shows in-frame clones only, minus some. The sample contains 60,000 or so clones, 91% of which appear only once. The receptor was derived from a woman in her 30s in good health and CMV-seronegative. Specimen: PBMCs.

The CDR3 DNA follows: TGTGCCTGGAGGGGCAGGGGCGTCGCTTTCTTT. As protein: CAWRGRGVAFF. The chain has TRBV30 and TRBJ1-1, with D tentatively TRBD1 (6 bases). This CDR3 spans 11 amino acids. V was shortened by 3 bases and J by 11 bases, with 13 bases between the two germline ends. Germline lookup yields CDR1 GTSNPN and CDR2 SVGIG (reference sequence).